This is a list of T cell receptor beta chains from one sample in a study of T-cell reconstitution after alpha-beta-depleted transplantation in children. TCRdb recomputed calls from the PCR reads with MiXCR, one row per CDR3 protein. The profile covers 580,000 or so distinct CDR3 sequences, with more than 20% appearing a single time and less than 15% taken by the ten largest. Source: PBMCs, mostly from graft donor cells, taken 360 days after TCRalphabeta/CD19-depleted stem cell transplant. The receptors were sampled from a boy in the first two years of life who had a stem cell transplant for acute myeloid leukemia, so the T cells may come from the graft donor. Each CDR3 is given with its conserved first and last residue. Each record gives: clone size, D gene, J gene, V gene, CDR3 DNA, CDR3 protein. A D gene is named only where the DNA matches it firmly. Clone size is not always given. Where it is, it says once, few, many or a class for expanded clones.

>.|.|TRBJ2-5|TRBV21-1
TGTGCCAGCAGCAATTATGACCCCTTGAAAGAGACCCAGTACTTC
CASSNYDPLKETQYF
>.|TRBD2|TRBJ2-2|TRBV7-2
TGTGCCAGCAGCCCTCCTTTCAGCGGGGGAAACACCGGGGAGCTGTTTTTT
CASSPPFSGGNTGELFF
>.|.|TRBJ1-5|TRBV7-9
TGTGCCAGCAGCCATCAGCCCCAGCATTTT
CASSHQPQHF
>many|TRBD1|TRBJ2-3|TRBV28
TGTGCCAGCAGTTTATGGGCGCTGGCAGGGGGTGGTGATGCGACAGATACGCAGTATTTT
CASSLWALAGGGDATDTQYF
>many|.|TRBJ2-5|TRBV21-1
TGTGCCAGCAGCAAGGCCGACAAAACTTTAGAGACCCAGTACTTC
CASSKADKTLETQYF
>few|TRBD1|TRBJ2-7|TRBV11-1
TGTGCCAGCAGCCCTTGGGACAGCCACGAGCAGTACTTC
CASSPWDSHEQYF
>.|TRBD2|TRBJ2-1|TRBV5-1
TGCGCCAGCAGCGGCTTGGAGCGGGGCAATGAGCAGTTCTTC
CASSGLERGNEQFF
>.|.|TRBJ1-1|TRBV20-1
TGCAGTGCTACCTTGGCGGGTTTTAACACTGAAGCTTTCTTT
CSATLAGFNTEAFF
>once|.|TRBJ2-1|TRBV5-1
TGCGCCAGCAGCTTGGACGAGGCTAGCGTCTACAATGAGCAGTTCTTC
CASSLDEASVYNEQFF
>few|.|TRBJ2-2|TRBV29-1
TGCAGCGCCGAACGAGGCGACACCGGGGAGCTGTTTTTT
CSAERGDTGELFF
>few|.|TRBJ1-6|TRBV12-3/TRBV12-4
TGTGCCAGCAGTTCACACGGGGGTTCACCCCTCCACTTT
CASSSHGGSPLHF
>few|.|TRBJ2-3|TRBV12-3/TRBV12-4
TGTGCCAGCAGTTTTGTCCGGGGTGGCGGCACAGATACGCAGTATTTT
CASSFVRGGGTDTQYF
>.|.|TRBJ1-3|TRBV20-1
TGCAGTTACTGGAAAGGGGCTGGAAACACCATATATTTT
CSYWKGAGNTIYF
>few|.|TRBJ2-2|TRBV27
TGTGCCAGCAGTGACAGCTACACCGGGGAGCTGTTTTTT
CASSDSYTGELFF
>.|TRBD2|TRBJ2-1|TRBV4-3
TGCGCCAGCAGCCAAGATTGGGAGGGGTGGAATGAGCAGTTCTTC
CASSQDWEGWNEQFF
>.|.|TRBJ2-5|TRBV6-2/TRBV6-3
TGTGCCAGCACCCATGCTCTATCGCAAGAGACCCAGTACTTC
CASTHALSQETQYF
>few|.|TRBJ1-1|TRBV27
TGTGCCAGCGGAACAGGGTTGAACACTGAAGCTTTCTTT
CASGTGLNTEAFF
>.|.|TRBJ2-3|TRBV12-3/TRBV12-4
TGTGCCAGCAGTTTAGCGCTGTGGTCCGCTAGCACAGATACGCAGTATTTT
CASSLALWSASTDTQYF
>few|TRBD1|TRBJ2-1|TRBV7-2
TGTGCCAGCAGCTCGACGGGACAGGGCTACAATGAGCAGTTCTTC
CASSSTGQGYNEQFF
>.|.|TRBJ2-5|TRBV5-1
TGCGCCAGCGCGACCAGGACCCCGCGCGGAGAGACCCAGTACTTC
CASATRTPRGETQYF
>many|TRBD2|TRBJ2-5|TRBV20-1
TGCAGTGCTAGATCGGGCAGGGAGGGAGAGACCCAGTACTTC
CSARSGREGETQYF
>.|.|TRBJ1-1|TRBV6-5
TGTGCCAGCAGTTACCTCGGACAGCTGAACACTGAAGCTTTCTTT
CASSYLGQLNTEAFF
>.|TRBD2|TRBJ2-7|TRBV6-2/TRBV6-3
TGTGCCAGCTCAGCGGGACCTCCTGGGGAGCAGTACTTC
CASSAGPPGEQYF
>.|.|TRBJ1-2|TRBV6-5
TGTGCCAGCAGTTACTCGTTTTTTGCTCGGACAAGACCCTATGGCTACACCTTC
CASSYSFFARTRPYGYTF
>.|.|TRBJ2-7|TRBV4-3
TGCGCCAGCAGCCAAGTTGGAAGGGAATTCCACGAGCAGTACTTC
CASSQVGREFHEQYF
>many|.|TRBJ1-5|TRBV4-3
TGCGCCAGCAGCCAAGCGATAGGCAGCAATCAGCCCCAGCATTTT
CASSQAIGSNQPQHF
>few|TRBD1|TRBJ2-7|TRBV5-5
TGTGCCAGCAGCTTGGAGGGACAGGGGATCTACGAGCAGTACTTC
CASSLEGQGIYEQYF
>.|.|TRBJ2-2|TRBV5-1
TGCGCCAGCAGCCTACAGACACCCCCAGGCACCGGGGAGCTGTTTTTT
CASSLQTPPGTGELFF
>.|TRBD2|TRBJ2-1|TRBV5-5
TGTGCCAGCAGCTTCCGCCCCGTGTCTAGCGGGGAGAATGAGCAGTTCTTC
CASSFRPVSSGENEQFF
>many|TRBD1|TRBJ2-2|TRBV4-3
TGCGCCAGCAGCCGAACAGGGGGTCCCGGGGAGCTGTTTTTT
CASSRTGGPGELFF
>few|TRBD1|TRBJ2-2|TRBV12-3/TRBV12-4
TGTGCCAGCAGTACCGGGACAGGGCCCCCCGGGGAGCTGTTTTTT
CASSTGTGPPGELFF
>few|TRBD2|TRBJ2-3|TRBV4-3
TGCGCCAGCAGCCAAGGACTAGCGGAGTTAGATACGCAGTATTTT
CASSQGLAELDTQYF
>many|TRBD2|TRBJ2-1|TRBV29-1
TGCAGCGTTAGTGGGGAGCGGGGGCCGAGCTCCTACAATGAGCAGTTCTTC
CSVSGERGPSSYNEQFF
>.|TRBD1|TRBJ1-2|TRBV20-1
TGCAGTGCGGGGACAGAAGCTAACTATGGCTACACCTTC
CSAGTEANYGYTF
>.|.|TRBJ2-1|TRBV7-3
TGTGCCAGCAGCTGGAGAGGGGGTAAGGATGAGCAGTTCTTC
CASSWRGGKDEQFF
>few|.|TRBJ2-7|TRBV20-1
TGCAGTGCTAGCCCCCCAGCGGCAACCTACGAGCAGTACTTC
CSASPPAATYEQYF
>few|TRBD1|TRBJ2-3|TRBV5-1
TGCGCCAGCAGCAAACTACAGGGGACAGATACGCAGTATTTT
CASSKLQGTDTQYF
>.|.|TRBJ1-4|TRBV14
TGTGCCAGCAGCCCCCCATGGGAAGGGGGACGAGAAAAACTGTTTTTT
CASSPPWEGGREKLFF
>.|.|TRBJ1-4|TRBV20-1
TGCAGTGCTAACGGTGGAGTCCTAGGTGAAAAACTGTTTTTT
CSANGGVLGEKLFF
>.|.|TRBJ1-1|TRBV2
TGTGCCAGCAGTGAGCCAGTGAACACTGAAGCTTTCTTT
CASSEPVNTEAFF
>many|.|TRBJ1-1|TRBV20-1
TGCAGTGCTAGAGATCGGTGGGGCCAGATGAACACTGAAGCTTTCTTT
CSARDRWGQMNTEAFF
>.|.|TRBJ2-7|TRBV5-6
TGTGCCAGCAGCTTGGCCCAAAGGACAAGCGCACTTTACGAGCAGTACTTC
CASSLAQRTSALYEQYF
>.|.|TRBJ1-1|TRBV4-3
TGCGCCAGCAGCCAAGAAAGCCCCGGGAGGATGAACACTGAAGCTTTCTTT
CASSQESPGRMNTEAFF
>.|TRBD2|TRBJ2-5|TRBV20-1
TGCAGTGCTCAACTCCCAGCGGGGGGGCAAGAGACCCAGTACTTC
CSAQLPAGGQETQYF
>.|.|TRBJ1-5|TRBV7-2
TGTGCCAGCAGCTTAGAGCCCGGGGTTACTCAGCATTTT
CASSLEPGVTQHF
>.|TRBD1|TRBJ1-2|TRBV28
TGTGCCAGCAGCGTTACAGGGGGCCCTAACTATGGCTACACCTTC
CASSVTGGPNYGYTF
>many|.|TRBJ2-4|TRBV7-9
TGTGCCAGCAGCTTTTCAGCGGCCAAAAACATTCAGTACTTC
CASSFSAAKNIQYF